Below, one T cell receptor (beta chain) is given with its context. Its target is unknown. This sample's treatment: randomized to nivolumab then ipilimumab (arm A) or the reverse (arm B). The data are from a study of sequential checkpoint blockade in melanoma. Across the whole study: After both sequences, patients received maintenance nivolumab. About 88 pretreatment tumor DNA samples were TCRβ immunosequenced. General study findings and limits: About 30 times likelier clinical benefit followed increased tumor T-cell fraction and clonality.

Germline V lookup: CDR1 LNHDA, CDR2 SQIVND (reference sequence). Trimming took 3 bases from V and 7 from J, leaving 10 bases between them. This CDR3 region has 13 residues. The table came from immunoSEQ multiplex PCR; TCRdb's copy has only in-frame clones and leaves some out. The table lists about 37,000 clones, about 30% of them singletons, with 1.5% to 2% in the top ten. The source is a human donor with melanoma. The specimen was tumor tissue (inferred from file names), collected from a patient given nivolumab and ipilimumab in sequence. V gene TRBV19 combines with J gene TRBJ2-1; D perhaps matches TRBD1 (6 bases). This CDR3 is CASSIQGLNEQFF. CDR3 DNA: TGTGCCAGTAGTATCCAGGGGTTAAATGAGCAGTTCTTC. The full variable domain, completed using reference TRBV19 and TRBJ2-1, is DGGITQSPKYLFRKEGQNVTLSCEQNLNHDAMYWYRQDPGQGLRLIYYSQIVNDFQKGDIAEGYSVSREKKESFPLTVTSAQKNPTAFYLCASSIQGLNEQFFGPGTRLTVL.